These 3 T cell receptor beta chains originate from one sample sequenced in a study of cytomegalovirus exposure and HLA in healthy donors. This PCR relied on a set of 60 Vbeta primers and 13 Jbeta primers. Profiled with immunoSEQ multiplex PCR; TCRdb holds only in-frame clones, not every one. The table lists 100,000 to 150,000 clones, about three quarters of them singletons. Input material: PBMCs. These receptors all stem from a woman aged 25 to 39 in good health and CMV-seronegative.

V gene TRBV15 combines with J gene TRBJ2-4; possible D gene TRBD1, 5 bases. The V end was cut by 0 bases, the J end by 1 base, with 10 bases between. The CDR3 extends over 16 amino acids. Germline V gene lookup returns CDR1 LNHNV and CDR2 YYDKDF (reference sequence). CDR3 nucleotide sequence: TGTGCCACCAGCAGAGAAGGTGGGGCGGCCAAAAACATTCAGTACTTC. This encodes CATSREGGAAKNIQYF.

To note about this clone: One end of the junction varies from germline; a read error may be responsible. The rearrangement uses TRBV5-4 and TRBJ1-6; D not certain. CDR3 length equals 14 residues. Germline V CDR1 and CDR2: SGHNT, YYREEE (reference sequence). CDR3 nucleotides: TGTGCCAGCAGCTTGGGTTCCTACAATTCACCCCTCCACTTT. Protein: CASSLGSYNSPLHF. The full variable domain, in which reference TRBV5-4 and TRBJ1-6 provide the parts outside the CDR3, is ETGVTQSPTHLIKTRGQQVTLRCSSQSGHNTVSWYQQALGQGPQFIFQYYREEENGRGNFPPRFSGLQFPNYSSELNVNALELDDSALYLCASSLGSYNSPLHFGNGTRLTVT.

The chain carries TRBV9 and TRBJ2-3; 7 nucleotides match TRBD2. Germline trimming cut 4 bases from V and 2 bases from J; bases unmatched to any gene: 10. Germline lookup yields CDR1 SGDLS and CDR2 YYNGEE. This CDR3 is 16 amino acids long. CDR3 coding DNA: TGTGCCAGCAGCCCTGAAGCGGGGACTATCACAGATACGCAGTATTTT. Translated: CASSPEAGTITDTQYF.